This T cell receptor (beta chain) was sequenced in a study of T cell repertoires in cytomegalovirus infection. As for the study in general: Both CMV infection and a matching HLA type were indicated by public TCR beta signatures. Overall study results and limits: Public TCR beta family frequency separated CMV-and-HLA carriers, including in an independent cohort. HLA-C-restricted, CMV-specific TCR beta clonotypes were dominant ex vivo.

Trimming took off 5 bases at V and 2 bases at J, with 11 bases between the two ends. This CDR3 has 14 residues. Germline lookup yields CDR1 SGHTA and CDR2 FQGNSA. TCRdb reprocessed the reads with MiXCR, giving one entry per CDR3 protein. The sample holds about 260,000 distinct CDR3 sequences, approximately 10% seen once. This clonotype was seen at least ten times. Antigen: not known. The chain couples TRBV7-2 to TRBJ2-3; weak D call: TRBD2 (5 bases). The clonotype was recovered from a human donor in good health (CMV status not recorded). Some clones in this sample may be carry-over from other donors' samples. Sequencing was carried out using PBMCs. The CDR3 nucleotides read TGTGCCAGCAGCGACGGACTGGCCACAGATACGCAGTATTTT. Its protein is CASSDGLATDTQYF.